In this sample, the clone carrying this T cell receptor beta chain turned up a few times. Its target is unknown. TCRdb redid the calling of the 5' RACE reads with MiXCR, one entry per CDR3 protein. The sample includes 250,000 to 350,000 distinct CDR3 sequences, 8% to 9.5% seen only once; the top ten take 5.5% to 9%. Germline V gene sequence: CDR1 SGHDN, CDR2 FVKESK. The V and J ends lost 1 base and 1 base, in that order; junction bases with no gene match: 9. This CDR3 contains 18 residues. This sample stems from a study of identical twins. Study results and caveats: Where beta out-of-frame sequences were concerned, excess twin sharing was weaker. Insertions were reduced in abundant cord blood beta clonotypes but not in memory repertoires.

The sample was also linked to a second study, of yellow fever vaccine responses in identical twins.

The V gene is TRBV14, the J gene TRBJ2-7, with TRBD1 matching 11 bases. Sequencing used CD8+ T cells sorted from blood. The TCR was taken from a woman younger than 30 in good health. Here the CDR3 DNA reads TGTGCCAGCAGCCAAGCCCCGGGACAGGGGGAGAGATCCTACGAGCAGTACTTC. Its protein is CASSQAPGQGERSYEQYF.